The entry below gives a single TCR beta chain sequence along with its context. The sample originates from a study of blood T cell repertoires in COVID-19. Study-level background: Spain, Italy and the United States supplied samples that represented acute and convalescent COVID-19.

Germline values: CDR1 SGDLS, CDR2 YYNGEE. The CDR3 runs 16 residues. The V gene end was trimmed by 0 bases and the J gene end by 7 bases; junction bases not matched to a gene: 6. Profiled with immunoSEQ multiplex PCR; TCRdb holds only in-frame clones, not every one. The sample includes more than 65,000 clones, approximately 90% seen only once; the top ten take 8% to 9.5%. The chain carries TRBV9 and TRBJ2-2; 10 bases line up with TRBD2. This receptor was obtained from a man aged 50-59 years with acute or convalescent COVID-19. Specimen: peripheral blood. The CDR3 loop reads CASSVAAGGPIGELFF. CDR3 coding DNA: TGTGCCAGCAGCGTAGCAGCGGGGGGGCCTATCGGGGAGCTGTTTTTT.